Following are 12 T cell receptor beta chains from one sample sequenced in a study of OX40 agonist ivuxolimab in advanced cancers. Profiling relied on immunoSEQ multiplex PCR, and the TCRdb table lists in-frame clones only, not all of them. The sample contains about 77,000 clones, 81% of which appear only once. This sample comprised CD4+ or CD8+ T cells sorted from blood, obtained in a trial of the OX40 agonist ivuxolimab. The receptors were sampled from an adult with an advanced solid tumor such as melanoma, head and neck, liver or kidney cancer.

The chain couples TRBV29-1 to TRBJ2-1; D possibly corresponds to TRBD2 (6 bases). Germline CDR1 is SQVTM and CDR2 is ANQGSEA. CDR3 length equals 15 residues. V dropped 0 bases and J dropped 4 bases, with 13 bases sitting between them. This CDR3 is CSVEDRETEYNEQFF. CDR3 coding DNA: TGCAGCGTTGAAGATCGGGAGACTGAATACAATGAGCAGTTCTTC.

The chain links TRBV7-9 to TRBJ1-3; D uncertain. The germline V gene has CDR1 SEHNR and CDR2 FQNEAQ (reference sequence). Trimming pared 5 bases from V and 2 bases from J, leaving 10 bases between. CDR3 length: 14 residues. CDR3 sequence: CASSPVGTGNTIYF. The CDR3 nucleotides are TGTGCCAGCAGCCCAGTGGGTACTGGAAACACCATATATTTT.

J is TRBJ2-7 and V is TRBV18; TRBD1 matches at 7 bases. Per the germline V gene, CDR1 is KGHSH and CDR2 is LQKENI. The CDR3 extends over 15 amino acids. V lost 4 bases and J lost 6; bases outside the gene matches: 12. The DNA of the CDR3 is TGTGCCAGCTCACAGGAGACAGGGCAAAGAAGCGAGCAGTACTTC. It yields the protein CASSQETGQRSEQYF.

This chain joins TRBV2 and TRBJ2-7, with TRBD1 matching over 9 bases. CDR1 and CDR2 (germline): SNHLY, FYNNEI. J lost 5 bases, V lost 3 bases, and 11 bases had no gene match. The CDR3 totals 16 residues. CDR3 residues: CASSEGGGTGPDEQYF. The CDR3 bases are TGTGCCAGCAGTGAGGGGGGCGGGACAGGGCCGGACGAGCAGTACTTC.

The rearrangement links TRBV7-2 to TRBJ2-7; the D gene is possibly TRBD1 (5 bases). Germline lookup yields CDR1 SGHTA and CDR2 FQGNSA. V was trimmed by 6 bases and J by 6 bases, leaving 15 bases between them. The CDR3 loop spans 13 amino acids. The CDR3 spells CASSRTTGFEQYF. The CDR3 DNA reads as TGTGCCAGCAGTCGAACTACAGGATTCGAGCAGTACTTC.

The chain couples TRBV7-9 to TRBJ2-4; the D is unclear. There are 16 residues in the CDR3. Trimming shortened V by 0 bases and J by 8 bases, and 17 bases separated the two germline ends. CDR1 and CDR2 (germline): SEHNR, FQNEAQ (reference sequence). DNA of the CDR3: TGTGCCAGCAGCTTAGCATACTACTCATATTGGGACATTCAGTACTTC. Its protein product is CASSLAYYSYWDIQYF.

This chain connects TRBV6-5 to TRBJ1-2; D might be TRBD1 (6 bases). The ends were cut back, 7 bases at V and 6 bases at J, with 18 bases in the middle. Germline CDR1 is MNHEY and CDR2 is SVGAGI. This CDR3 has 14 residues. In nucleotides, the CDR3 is TGTGCCAGCATGAGGTCGGGGGGCGCAAATGGCTACACCTTC. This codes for CASMRSGGANGYTF.

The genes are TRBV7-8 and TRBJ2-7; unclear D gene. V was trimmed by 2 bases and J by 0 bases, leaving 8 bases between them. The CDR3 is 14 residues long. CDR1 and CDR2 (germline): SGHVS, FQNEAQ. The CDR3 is CASSLNSYSYEQYF. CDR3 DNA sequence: TGTGCCAGCAGCTTAAACTCATACTCCTACGAGCAGTACTTC.

CDR3 sequence reads: CASSATGDGTGELFF. In nucleotides, the CDR3 is TGTGCCAGCAGTGCGACAGGGGATGGGACCGGGGAGCTGTTTTTT. The chain employs TRBV2 and TRBJ2-2, with TRBD1 identical over 8 bases. The CDR3 runs to 15 residues. The germline V gene encodes CDR1 SNHLY and CDR2 FYNNEI. J was trimmed by 5 bases and V by 4 bases; bases with no gene match: 6.

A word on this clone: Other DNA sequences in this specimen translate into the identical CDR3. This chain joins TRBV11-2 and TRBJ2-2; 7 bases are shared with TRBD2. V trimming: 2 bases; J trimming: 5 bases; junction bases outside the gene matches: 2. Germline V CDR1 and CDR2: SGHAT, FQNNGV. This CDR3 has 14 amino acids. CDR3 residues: CASSLRLATGELFF. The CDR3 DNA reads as TGTGCCAGCAGCTTAAGACTAGCAACCGGGGAGCTGTTTTTT.

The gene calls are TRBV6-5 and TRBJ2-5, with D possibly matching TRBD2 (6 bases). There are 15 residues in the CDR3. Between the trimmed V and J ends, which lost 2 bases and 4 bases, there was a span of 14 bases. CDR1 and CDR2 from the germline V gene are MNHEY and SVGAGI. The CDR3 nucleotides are TGTGCCAGCAGTTACCAACAGCGTAGCGGAGAGACCCAGTACTTC. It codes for CASSYQQRSGETQYF.

CDR3 amino acids: CASSGDSMLYGYTF. For the CDR3, the DNA is TGCGCCAGCAGCGGCGACAGCATGCTCTATGGCTACACCTTC. The chain joins TRBV5-1 to TRBJ1-2, with a weak D call TRBD1 (5 bases). V was pared by 4 bases and J by 4 bases, with 14 bases between. Germline assignment: CDR1 SGHRS and CDR2 YFSETQ. The CDR3 consists of 14 residues.